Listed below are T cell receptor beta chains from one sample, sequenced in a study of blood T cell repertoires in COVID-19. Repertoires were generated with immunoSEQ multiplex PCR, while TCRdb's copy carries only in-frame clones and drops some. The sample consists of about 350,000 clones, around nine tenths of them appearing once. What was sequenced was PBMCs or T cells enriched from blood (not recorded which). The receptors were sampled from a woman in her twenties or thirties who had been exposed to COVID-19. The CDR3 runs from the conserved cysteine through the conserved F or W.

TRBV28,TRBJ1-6,CASSFRGNSPLHF
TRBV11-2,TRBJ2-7,CASSVILAGIHEQYF
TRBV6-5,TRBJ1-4,CASSRDRSNEKLFF
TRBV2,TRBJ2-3,CASGLAVSSTDTQYF
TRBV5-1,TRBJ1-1,CASSLRTVGLNTEAFF
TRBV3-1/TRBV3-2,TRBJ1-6,CASSLQGGTGASPLHF
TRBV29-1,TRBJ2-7,CSVNLAGGSYEQYF
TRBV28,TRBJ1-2,CASSSTTGKSYGYTF
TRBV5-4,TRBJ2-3,CASSLLTSASGTQYF
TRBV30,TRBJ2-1,CAWTPLAGSPHEQFF
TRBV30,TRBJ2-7,CAWSRDRPYEQYF
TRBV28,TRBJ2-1,CAIQGLETIHNEQFF
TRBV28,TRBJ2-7,CASRALPPERDEQYF
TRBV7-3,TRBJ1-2,CASSSTGGLYGYTF
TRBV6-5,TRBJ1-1,CASSSRAGTEAFF
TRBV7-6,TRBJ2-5,CASSRTGQETQYF
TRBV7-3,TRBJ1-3,CASSSRGGGFGNTIYF
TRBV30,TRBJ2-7,CAWSVAGYASYEQYF
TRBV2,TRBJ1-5,CASSRTEIQPQHF
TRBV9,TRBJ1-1,CASSAQSNTEAFF
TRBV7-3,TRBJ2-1,CASSPMRSGGQFF
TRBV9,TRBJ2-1,CASSAPSPGLAGGLYNEQFF
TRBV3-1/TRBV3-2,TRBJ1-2,CASSQSPGQAFYGYTF
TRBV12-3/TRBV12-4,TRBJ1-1,CASSAQGWTAFF
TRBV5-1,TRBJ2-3,CASRRDRDFTDTQYF
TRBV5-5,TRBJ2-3,CASSRGLAESTDTQYF
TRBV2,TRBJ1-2,CASRVTGGRGGYTF
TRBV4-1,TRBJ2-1,CASSQEQDSPPAYNEQFF
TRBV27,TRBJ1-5,CASSDLGGDQPQHF
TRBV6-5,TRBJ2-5,CASIPPTAEQETQYF
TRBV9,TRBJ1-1,CASSVWDRADTEAFF
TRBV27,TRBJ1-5,CASSPQGQTNQPQHF
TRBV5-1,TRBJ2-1,CASSILVPAYNEQFF
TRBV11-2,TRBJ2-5,CASSAARTGETQYF
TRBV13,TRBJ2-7,CASSLGLFRGGKTEQYF